The 13 T cell receptor beta chains in this list originate from one sample, sequenced in a study of shared clonotypes between healthy human individuals (dated by TCRdb to the early 2020s). The method behind the library was the immunoSEQ multiplex PCR assay. The clones in this table, taken by TCRdb from immuneACCESS, are in-frame only. Not every clone is retained; where verified, under half of the shortfall comes from an unresolved V gene, and the cause of the rest is unknown. This sample holds more than 450,000 clones; less than 85% were observed only once. The top ten clonotypes cover approximately 12% of the sample. What was sequenced was PBMCs. The origin of the receptors is a woman in her 40s in good health. Some clones in this sample may be carry-over from other donors' samples.

This sequence joins TRBV6-6 and TRBJ1-5, with D possibly matching TRBD1 (5 bases). From germline, CDR1 is MNHNY and CDR2 SVGAGI (reference sequence). V was cut by 7 bases and J by 4 bases, with 11 bases left in between. The CDR3 extends over 13 amino acids. The CDR3 loop reads CASTDNLNQPQHF. In DNA form, the CDR3 reads TGTGCCAGCACGGACAACTTAAATCAGCCCCAGCATTTT.

As for this clone: The sample holds other DNA sequences that translate to the same CDR3. V and J are TRBV5-1 and TRBJ2-5; 7 bases agree with TRBD2. Germline trimming cut 0 bases from V and 4 bases from J; bases unmatched to any gene: 3. CDR1 and CDR2 from the germline V gene are SGHRS and YFSETQ. The CDR3 is 14 residues long. CDR3 sequence: CASSLAGGGETQYF. DNA of the CDR3: TGCGCCAGCAGCTTGGCCGGCGGGGGAGAGACCCAGTACTTC.

The rearrangement links TRBV23-1 to TRBJ1-5; D uncertain. TRBV23-1 is marked as an open reading frame, function uncertain. The CDR3 is 13 residues long. Trimming removed 4 bases at V and 1 base at J, with 5 bases between. The CDR3 region is CASSRRSNQPQHF. CDR3 bases: TGCGCCAGCAGTCGGCGGAGCAATCAGCCCCAGCATTTT.

A few counts support this clone. The chain recombines TRBV5-4 with TRBJ2-7; D assignment may be TRBD1 or TRBD2 (5 bases each). Germline values: CDR1 SGHNT, CDR2 YYREEE (reference sequence). V was shortened by 2 bases and J by 2 bases, with 11 bases between the two germline ends. The CDR3 sequence is 14 residues long. This CDR3 is CASSFSGTPYEQYF. For the CDR3, the DNA is TGTGCCAGCAGCTTTTCCGGGACCCCCTACGAGCAGTACTTC.

The V gene is TRBV30, the J gene TRBJ2-2; D uncertain. This CDR3 is 14 amino acids long. Looked up from germline, CDR1 is GTSNPN and CDR2 is SVGIG (reference sequence). The ends were cut back, 1 base at V and 2 bases at J, with 8 bases in the middle. The CDR3 nucleotides read TGTGCCTGGAGTGCACTTAGTAACACCGGGGAGCTGTTTTTT. Translation gives CAWSALSNTGELFF. Looking up the rest from reference TRBV30 and TRBJ2-2 gives the full variable domain: SQTIHQWPATLVQPVGSPLSLECTVEGTSNPNLYWYRQAAGRGLQLLFYSVGIGQISSEVPQNLSASRPQDRQFILSSKKLLLSDSGFYLCAWSALSNTGELFFGEGSRLTVL.

This chain links TRBV9 with TRBJ2-7; TRBD2 matches 7 bases. V trimming: 2 bases; J trimming: 2 bases; junction bases outside the gene matches: 4. In germline, CDR1 is SGDLS, CDR2 YYNGEE. This CDR3 is built from 14 residues. The CDR3 bases are TGTGCCAGCAGCGTTACTAGCGACCCCTACGAGCAGTACTTC. Translated: CASSVTSDPYEQYF.

The DNA for the CDR3 is TGTGCCAGCAGTTTGGGACCGGCGGGGGCACCCCTCCACTTT. Amino acid sequence: CASSLGPAGAPLHF. The chain combines TRBV6-6 with TRBJ1-6; the D gene is possibly TRBD1 (5 bases). This CDR3 has 14 residues. CDR1 is MNHNY, CDR2 SVGAGI, per germline (reference sequence). Trimming removed 4 bases at V and 11 bases at J, with 15 bases between.

The genes are TRBV27 and TRBJ2-3, with 12 nucleotides matching TRBD2. CDR1 and CDR2 from the germline V gene are MNHEY and SMNVEV (reference sequence). The CDR3 covers 17 residues. V shed 1 base and J 0 bases; nucleotides not matched to a gene: 2. The CDR3: CASSLWTSGTSTDTQYF. CDR3 in DNA: TGTGCCAGCAGTTTATGGACTAGCGGGACAAGCACAGATACGCAGTATTTT.

The V gene is TRBV5-8, the J gene TRBJ1-2; D not certain. The CDR3 is 13 amino acids. Germline V gene data show CDR1 as SGHTS and CDR2 as YDEGEE. V shed 1 base and J shed 3 bases, with 7 bases lying between them. The CDR3 DNA reads as TGTGCCAGCAGCTTGTCAGTTTACTATGGCTACACCTTC. It translates to CASSLSVYYGYTF.

This clone occurred a few times. The rearrangement links TRBV28 to TRBJ2-4; D is undetermined. Trimming removed 6 bases from V and 4 bases from J, with 7 bases in between. Germline CDR1 reads MDHEN; CDR2 reads SYDVKM. The CDR3 is 12 amino acids. CDR3 bases: TGTGCCAGCAGGGAACAGAAAAACATTCAGTACTTC. This translates into CASREQKNIQYF.

This chain connects TRBV5-4 to TRBJ2-7; D is possibly TRBD2 (6 bases). V was clipped by 2 bases and J by 4 bases, with 7 bases between them. The CDR3 loop spans 12 amino acids. Germline assignment: CDR1 SGHNT and CDR2 YYREEE (reference sequence). The CDR3 DNA reads as TGTGCCAGCAGCTTCGGGGGATACGAGCAGTACTTC. Translating gives CASSFGGYEQYF.

The CDR3 DNA reads as TGTGCCAGCAGCTTATCCCGGGACAGCTATGAGACCCAGTACTTC. It is translated as CASSLSRDSYETQYF. The rearrangement joins TRBV11-3 to TRBJ2-5, with TRBD1 matching 7 bases. The CDR3 runs 15 residues. The V gene end was trimmed by 2 bases and the J gene end by 5 bases; junction bases not matched to a gene: 8. Germline loops: CDR1 SGHNT, CDR2 YENEEA.

The chain combines TRBV6-1 with TRBJ2-3; the match to TRBD2 covers 8 bases. With 5 bases clipped from V and 4 bases from J, the junction kept 5 bases outside the gene matches. Looked up from germline, CDR1 is MNHNS and CDR2 is SASEGT. CDR3 length: 14 residues. The CDR3 spells CASSTGRASDTQYF. The CDR3 DNA sequence: TGTGCCAGCAGTACCGGGAGGGCCTCAGATACGCAGTATTTT.